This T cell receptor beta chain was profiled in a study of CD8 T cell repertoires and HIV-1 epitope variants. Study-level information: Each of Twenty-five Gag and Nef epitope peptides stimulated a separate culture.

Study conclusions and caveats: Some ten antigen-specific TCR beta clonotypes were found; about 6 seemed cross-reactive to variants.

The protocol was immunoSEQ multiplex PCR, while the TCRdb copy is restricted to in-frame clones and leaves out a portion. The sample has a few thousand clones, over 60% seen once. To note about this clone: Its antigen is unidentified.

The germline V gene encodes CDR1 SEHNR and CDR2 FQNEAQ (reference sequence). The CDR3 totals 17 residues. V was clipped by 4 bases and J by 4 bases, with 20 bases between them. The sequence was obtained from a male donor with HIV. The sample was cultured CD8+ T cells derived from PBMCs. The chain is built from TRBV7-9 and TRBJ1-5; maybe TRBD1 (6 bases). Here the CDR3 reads CASSSPDSHGGNQPQHF. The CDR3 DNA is TGTGCCAGCAGCTCCCCGGACAGCCATGGCGGGAATCAGCCCCAGCATTTT.